These 5 T cell receptor beta chains came from one sample sequenced in a study of shared clonotypes between healthy human individuals. Naive CD8 isolation took CD45RO-negative cells positively selected for CCR7 and excluded terminally differentiated effector memory CD45RA+ cells. The protocol was immunoSEQ multiplex PCR, while the TCRdb copy is restricted to in-frame clones and leaves out a portion. The sample shows about 2 million clones, about 95% of them seen only once. The sample consisted of naive CD8+ T cells sorted from blood. The receptor source for this set is a man between 18 and 35 years old in good health.

CDR3 in amino acids: CASSKTVHWLEAFF. CDR3 bases: TGTGCCAGCAGCAAAACCGTACACTGGCTTGAAGCTTTCTTT. The genes are TRBV21-1 and TRBJ1-1. TRBV21-1 corresponds to a pseudogene. CDR3 length: 14 residues.

V is TRBV27 and J is TRBJ2-1, with 12 bases fitting TRBD2. The V gene end was trimmed by 4 bases and the J gene end by 4 bases; junction bases not matched to a gene: 5. CDR1 is MNHEY and CDR2 is SMNVEV in the germline V gene (reference sequence). The CDR3 totals 16 residues. For the CDR3, the DNA is TGTGCCAGCAGTTCCGGACTAGCGGGGAAGTACAATGAGCAGTTCTTC. This gives the protein CASSSGLAGKYNEQFF.

The chain employs TRBV29-1 and TRBJ1-2; tentatively, D is TRBD1 (6 bases). Deletions cut 5 bases from V and 4 bases from J, with 11 bases between. Germline values: CDR1 SQVTM, CDR2 ANQGSEA. CDR3 length: 12 residues. The CDR3 protein is CSVITGFYGYTF. For the CDR3, the DNA is TGCAGCGTTATTACAGGGTTCTATGGCTACACCTTC. The entire variable domain, with the rest obtained from reference TRBV29-1 and TRBJ1-2, is as follows: SAVISQKPSRDICQRGTSLTIQCQVDSQVTMMFWYRQQPGQSLTLIATANQGSEATYESGFVIDKFPISRPNLTFSTLTVSNMSPEDSSIYLCSVITGFYGYTFGSGTRLTVV.

This chain connects TRBV5-6 to TRBJ2-1, with unresolved D. This CDR3 comprises 13 residues. V shed 3 bases and J shed 2 bases, with 6 bases lying between them. Germline V gives CDR1 SGHDT, CDR2 YYEEEE. Here the CDR3 DNA reads TGTGCCAGCAGCTCCGTGACCTACAATGAGCAGTTCTTC. It translates to CASSSVTYNEQFF.

The V gene is TRBV10-1, the J gene TRBJ2-7; 7 bases agree with TRBD2. The CDR3 loop spans 17 amino acids. The germline V gene has CDR1 WNHNN and CDR2 SYGVQD (reference sequence). With 0 bases clipped from V and 5 bases from J, the junction kept 13 bases outside the gene matches. CDR3 DNA sequence: TGCGCCAGCAGTGAGTCGAGTTATCGCGGGAGATGGGACGAGCAGTACTTC. This encodes CASSESSYRGRWDEQYF.